Listed here are 31 T cell receptor beta chains from one sample, sequenced in a study of shared T cell receptors in the human thymus. The protocol was immunoSEQ multiplex PCR, while the TCRdb copy is restricted to in-frame clones and leaves out a portion. The sample yields about 380,000 clones, about 95% seen once. Sequenced: thymocytes. Receptor source: a human donor.

This clone was counted once. The chain carries TRBV27 and TRBJ2-7; D gene ambiguous. The CDR3 runs 18 residues. CDR1 MNHEY and CDR2 SMNVEV come from the germline V gene (reference sequence). Trimming left V 0 bases short and J 0 bases short, with 18 bases between. CDR3 coding DNA: TGTGCCAGCAGTTTATCGAACGGACGGCAAGCCCCCTCCTACGAGCAGTACTTC. Translation: CASSLSNGRQAPSYEQYF.

The genes are TRBV2 and TRBJ2-3, with 9 bases that match TRBD2. Germline CDR1 is SNHLY and CDR2 is FYNNEI. The trim removed 4 bases at V and 0 bases at J, leaving 5 bases unmatched. The length of the CDR3 is 16 residues. Here the CDR3 reads CASSGRREGSTDTQYF. In DNA form, the CDR3 reads TGTGCCAGCAGTGGCAGGCGGGAGGGGAGCACAGATACGCAGTATTTT.

The chain couples TRBV6-5 to TRBJ1-1; D is uncertain. CDR1 is MNHEY and CDR2 is SVGAGI in the germline V gene. CDR3 length: 14 amino acids. Trimming shortened V by 6 bases and J by 1 base, and 12 bases separated the two germline ends. CDR3 DNA sequence: TGTGCCAGCAGAAACCGGGCCCCGAACACTGAAGCTTTCTTT. Protein sequence: CASRNRAPNTEAFF.

The chain employs TRBV5-4 and TRBJ2-7, with D perhaps TRBD2 (5 bases). The germline V gene encodes CDR1 SGHNT and CDR2 YYREEE (reference sequence). This CDR3 region has 14 residues. V shed 2 bases and J shed 5 bases, with 14 bases lying between them. This CDR3 reads CASSFREQIHEQYF. Written as DNA, the CDR3 is TGTGCCAGCAGCTTCCGGGAACAAATCCACGAGCAGTACTTC.

This chain connects TRBV29-1 to TRBJ2-2; maybe TRBD2 (5 bases). The CDR3 loop spans 12 amino acids. Germline V gene data show CDR1 as SQVTM and CDR2 as ANQGSEA. The V gene lost 4 bases and the J gene lost 4 bases, with 7 bases spanning the gap. DNA of the CDR3: TGCAGCGTTGGACTACTCACCGGGGAGCTGTTTTTT. Translating gives CSVGLLTGELFF.

CDR3 sequence: CATSRKVVGVPEAFF. The CDR3 nucleotides are TGTGCCACCAGCAGAAAGGTGGTAGGGGTACCTGAAGCTTTCTTT. The rearrangement joins TRBV15 to TRBJ1-1; a possible D gene is TRBD1 (5 bases). Germline V gene data show CDR1 as LNHNV and CDR2 as YYDKDF (reference sequence). CDR3 length equals 15 residues. V lost 2 bases and J lost 6, with 16 bases in between.

The V gene is TRBV5-6, the J gene TRBJ1-5; D gene uncertain. The CDR3 is 15 residues long. Germline CDR1 reads SGHDT; CDR2 reads YYEEEE. With 4 bases removed from V and 0 bases from J, the gap between germline ends came to 11 bases. In DNA, the CDR3 is TGTGCCAGCAGCAAAAGTAGCGATAGCAATCAGCCCCAGCATTTT. As protein: CASSKSSDSNQPQHF.

A word on this clone: Mismatch with germline at one junction end may stem from a read error. The chain couples TRBV7-7 to TRBJ2-5; D perhaps matches TRBD2 (6 bases). The germline CDR1 and CDR2 sequences are SSHAT and FNYEAQ (reference sequence). This CDR3 region has 14 residues. The CDR3, as DNA: TGTGCTAGCAGCTTCGGGGGAGGTGGAGAGACCCAGTACTTC. This codes for CASSFGGGGETQYF.

This chain links TRBV19 with TRBJ2-1; weak D call: TRBD2 (6 bases). This CDR3 has 12 residues. Trimming removed 7 bases at V and 9 bases at J, with 13 bases between. Germline-derived CDR1 and CDR2 are LNHDA and SQIVND (reference sequence). The CDR3 nucleotides are TGTGCCAGTATTAGCGGTGTGGGTGAGCAGTTCTTC. Translation gives CASISGVGEQFF. Complete variable domain (other parts from reference TRBV19 and TRBJ2-1): DGGITQSPKYLFRKEGQNVTLSCEQNLNHDAMYWYRQDPGQGLRLIYYSQIVNDFQKGDIAEGYSVSREKKESFPLTVTSAQKNPTAFYLCASISGVGEQFFGPGTRLTVL.

V gene TRBV28 combines with J gene TRBJ2-7; possibly TRBD1 for D (6 bases). Germline assignment: CDR1 MDHEN and CDR2 SYDVKM. The V end lost 8 bases, the J end lost 1 base, and 12 bases lay between the germline ends. The CDR3 contains 13 residues. CDR3 in amino acids: CASSRQVSYEQYF. CDR3 DNA: TGTGCCAGCTCCCGACAGGTTTCCTACGAGCAGTACTTC.

The DNA of the CDR3 is TGTGCCAGCAGCTTTGGACTAGCGGGAGATACGCAGTATTTT. Translated: CASSFGLAGDTQYF. The rearrangement uses TRBV7-3 and TRBJ2-3, with 11 bases matching TRBD2. CDR3 length: 14 amino acids. The germline V gene encodes CDR1 SGHTA and CDR2 FQGTGA. The V and J ends lost 3 bases and 5 bases, in that order; junction bases with no gene match: 1.

This chain links TRBV4-3 with TRBJ2-7; TRBD2 matches at 10 bases. V lost 4 bases, J lost 0 bases, and 6 bases stayed unmatched. The CDR3 runs 16 residues. In germline, CDR1 is LGHNA, CDR2 YSLEER. CDR3 in amino acids: CASSPGLAISSYEQYF. The CDR3 DNA reads as TGCGCCAGCAGCCCGGGACTAGCGATTAGCTCCTACGAGCAGTACTTC.

This sequence joins TRBV10-3 and TRBJ2-1; D is possibly TRBD2 (6 bases). CDR3 length: 17 amino acids. Trimming cost V 8 bases and J 2 bases, with 22 bases left between them. Germline values: CDR1 ENHRY, CDR2 SYGVKD. The CDR3 DNA reads TGTGCCATCGGATCGGTACCCCCCCTAGCGACCTACAATGAGCAGTTCTTC. As protein: CAIGSVPPLATYNEQFF.

This chain links TRBV6-5 with TRBJ2-7; no reliable D call. There are 12 residues in the CDR3. V shed 0 bases and J shed 6 bases, with 6 bases lying between them. Germline CDR1 and CDR2: MNHEY and SVGAGI. CDR3: CASSYSFFEQYF. CDR3 sequence (DNA): TGTGCCAGCAGTTACTCGTTCTTCGAGCAGTACTTC.

V is TRBV27 and J is TRBJ2-5, with 7 bases lining up with TRBD1. The end of the DNA is better explained by TRBJ2-7, so the J call may be wrong. This CDR3 is built from 17 residues. From germline, CDR1 is MNHEY and CDR2 SMNVEV (reference sequence). In DNA, the CDR3 is TGTGCCAGCAGTAACCGGGACCTAAGAGGGGGCCATTACGAGCAGTACTTC. Encoded protein: CASSNRDLRGGHYEQYF.

The chain couples TRBV19 to TRBJ2-7; TRBD2 matches at 11 bases. The CDR3 has 18 residues. CDR1 LNHDA and CDR2 SQIVND come from the germline V gene (reference sequence). With 3 bases clipped from V and 2 bases from J, the junction kept 12 bases outside the gene matches. The chain's CDR3 is CASSISGTSGPGAYEQYF. In DNA form, the CDR3 reads TGTGCCAGTAGTATCTCCGGGACTAGCGGCCCAGGGGCCTACGAGCAGTACTTC.

A remark on this clone: A read error may account for a junction end that differs from germline. The chain carries TRBV4-2 and TRBJ2-1; 10 nucleotides line up with TRBD2. Germline CDR1 and CDR2: LGHNA and YNFKEQ. The CDR3 has 15 residues. The CDR3 coding sequence is TGTGCCAGCAGCCAAGAAGCTAGCGGGAGAGATGAGCGGTTCTTC. As protein: CASSQEASGRDERFF.

The chain combines TRBV13 with TRBJ2-2, with D possibly being TRBD2 (6 bases). The CDR3 sequence is 16 residues long. Trimming took off 2 bases at V and 3 bases at J, with 13 bases between the two ends. CDR1 is PRHDT and CDR2 is FYEKMQ in the germline V gene (reference sequence). The CDR3 loop reads CASSLMLARDTGELFF. CDR3 sequence (DNA): TGTGCCAGCAGCTTAATGCTAGCGAGGGACACCGGGGAGCTGTTTTTT.

The chain's CDR3 is CASSLGVGQGHTEAFF. DNA for the CDR3: TGTGCCAGCAGCTTAGGAGTTGGACAGGGGCACACTGAAGCTTTCTTT. The chain combines TRBV7-2 with TRBJ1-1; 9 bases line up with TRBD1. CDR1 and CDR2 (germline): SGHTA, FQGNSA. V shed 1 base and J 3 bases; nucleotides not matched to a gene: 6. The length of the CDR3 is 16 residues.

The chain uses TRBV28 and TRBJ1-3; 8 positions match TRBD1. The J segment lost 10 bases and the V segment lost 6 bases, leaving 14 bases of the junction unmatched. Germline V gives CDR1 MDHEN, CDR2 SYDVKM. The CDR3 is 15 amino acids. In DNA form, the CDR3 reads TGTGCCAGCAGCCCCTGGCGGGACAGGCCTTGTACCATATATTTT. Its translation: CASSPWRDRPCTIYF.

In DNA, the CDR3 is TGTGCCAGTAGTACACAGGGGGTGCTAAATCAGCCCCAGCATTTT. Translation gives CASSTQGVLNQPQHF. The genes are TRBV19 and TRBJ1-5; the match to TRBD1 covers 8 bases. CDR3 length: 15 amino acids. V lost 4 bases to trimming and J lost 4 bases; unmatched junction nucleotides: 6. Germline CDR1 and CDR2: LNHDA and SQIVND (reference sequence).

The J gene is TRBJ2-7, the V gene TRBV10-1; D might be TRBD2 (6 bases). Trimming removed 4 bases from V and 1 base from J, with 8 bases in between. This CDR3 contains 13 residues. Germline values: CDR1 WNHNN, CDR2 SYGVQD (reference sequence). CDR3 sequence (DNA): TGCGCCAGCAGTGTAGCGGTATCCTACGAGCAGTACTTC. As protein: CASSVAVSYEQYF.

J is TRBJ2-3 and V is TRBV9, with 9 bases lining up with TRBD2. V trimming: 7 bases; J trimming: 5 bases; junction bases outside the gene matches: 5. The length of the CDR3 is 13 residues. Germline CDR1 and CDR2: SGDLS and YYNGEE. DNA for the CDR3: TGTGCCAGCGGTAGCGGGAGTGTAGATACGCAGTATTTT. It specifies CASGSGSVDTQYF. The variable domain in full, with the rest retrieved from reference TRBV9 and TRBJ2-3, is DSGVTQTPKHLITATGQRVTLRCSPRSGDLSVYWYQQSLDQGLQFLIQYYNGEERAKGNILERFSAQQFPDLHSELNLSSLELGDSALYFCASGSGSVDTQYFGPGTRLTVL.

The CDR3 loop reads CASSLYRRALSGANVLTF. CDR3 sequence (DNA): TGTGCCAGCAGCCTATACCGCCGGGCTCTCTCTGGGGCCAACGTCCTGACTTTC. The rearrangement uses TRBV11-2 and TRBJ2-6; D call uncertain. Trimming removed 5 bases at V and 0 bases at J, with 17 bases between. The CDR3 consists of 18 residues. CDR1 and CDR2 from the germline V gene are SGHAT and FQNNGV.

The chain recombines TRBV9 with TRBJ1-1; D is ambiguous. This CDR3 has 18 amino acids. Germline V gives CDR1 SGDLS, CDR2 YYNGEE. The V end lost 2 bases, the J end lost 0 bases, and 20 bases lay between the germline ends. CDR3 DNA: TGTGCCAGCAGCGTTAAAAGCCATGCAGGCTACATGAACACTGAAGCTTTCTTT. Amino acids: CASSVKSHAGYMNTEAFF.

The rearrangement uses TRBV4-1 and TRBJ1-5; TRBD1 matches at 9 bases. Germline values: CDR1 MGHRA, CDR2 YSYEKL. CDR3 size: 17 residues. With 0 bases clipped from V and 7 bases from J, the junction kept 10 bases outside the gene matches. The CDR3 nucleotides read TGCGCCAGCAGCCAAGATTCTCCGGGACAGGGTGAACAGCCCCAGCATTTT. It specifies CASSQDSPGQGEQPQHF.

This clone appeared a few times. The J gene is TRBJ2-7, the V gene TRBV6-5; TRBD2 matches at 7 bases. The V segment lost 6 bases and the J segment 2 bases; nucleotides outside the gene matches: 10. The CDR3 contains 15 residues. Per the germline V gene, CDR1 is MNHEY and CDR2 is SVGAGI. CDR3 nucleotides: TGTGCCAGCAGGTCCCCGGGAGGAGGGACCTACGAGCAGTACTTC. Translated, it gives CASRSPGGGTYEQYF.

CDR3 nucleotide sequence: TGTGCCAGCAGTTTATTCCCGACACGGGAATATGAAAAACTGTTTTTT. Protein product: CASSLFPTREYEKLFF. J is TRBJ1-4 and V is TRBV27; D unresolved. Germline V CDR1 and CDR2: MNHEY, SMNVEV (reference sequence). Deletions cut 1 base from V and 6 bases from J, with 15 bases between. The length of the CDR3 is 16 residues.

This chain links TRBV5-4 with TRBJ2-7, with 8 nucleotides matching TRBD1. J was trimmed by 2 bases and V by 4 bases; bases with no gene match: 5. The CDR3 sequence is 14 residues long. The germline V gene has CDR1 SGHNT and CDR2 YYREEE (reference sequence). In DNA form, the CDR3 reads TGTGCCAGCAGCCTGGGACAGGAGACCTACGAGCAGTACTTC. Protein sequence: CASSLGQETYEQYF.

This clone was found once. The V and J genes are TRBV10-2 and TRBJ1-1; a possible D gene is TRBD1 (5 bases). The V and J ends lost 5 bases and 0 bases respectively, with 22 bases between them. Germline V lookup: CDR1 WSHSY, CDR2 SAAADI. The CDR3 loop spans 18 amino acids. The CDR3 loop is CASSYRTRGNILNTEAFF. The CDR3 DNA sequence: TGCGCCAGCAGTTATCGAACGAGGGGAAATATCTTGAACACTGAAGCTTTCTTT.

The chain employs TRBV27 and TRBJ2-5, with 11 bases that match TRBD2. J gave up 2 bases and V 5 bases, and 7 bases lay outside the gene matches. Germline-derived CDR1 and CDR2 are MNHEY and SMNVEV (reference sequence). The CDR3 extends over 16 amino acids. The CDR3 here is CASSLRTSGPQETQYF. DNA for the CDR3: TGTGCCAGCAGTCTCAGGACTAGCGGGCCACAAGAGACCCAGTACTTC.